These 26 T cell receptor beta chains were sequenced from one sample in a study of CDR3 diversity in severe acne. A single record per CDR3 protein comes from TCRdb applying MiXCR to the PCR reads. The table records more than 85,000 distinct CDR3 sequences, around 56% of them present only once. The sample comprised blood. The source of these receptors is a male donor with acne.

The V call is TRBV2, the J call TRBJ2-3; 8 bases agree with TRBD2. The CDR3 loop spans 18 amino acids. With 5 bases clipped from V and 1 base from J, the junction kept 14 bases outside the gene matches. CDR1 and CDR2 from the germline V gene are SNHLY and FYNNEI. The DNA for the CDR3 is TGTGCCAGCAGTCCCCCGGCTAGCGGGTGGGGGGGCACAGATACGCAGTATTTT. This encodes CASSPPASGWGGTDTQYF.

This clonotype has at least ten counts. CDR3 sequence (DNA): TGTGCCAGCAGTGAAGAGCTTTCGGGGTCCTACGAGCAGTACGTC. Its protein product is CASSEELSGSYEQYV. V is TRBV6-1 and J is TRBJ2-7, with TRBD2 as a possible D gene (5 bases). Trimming left V 1 base short and J 1 base short, with 11 bases between. Germline V gene sequence: CDR1 MNHNS, CDR2 SASEGT. This CDR3 is built from 15 residues.

This clonotype has just a few counts. The V call is TRBV6-1, the J call TRBJ1-2; D is unclear. CDR3 length: 16 residues. Looked up from germline, CDR1 is MNHNS and CDR2 is SASEGT. Trimming pared 0 bases from V and 4 bases from J, leaving 15 bases between. The CDR3 DNA reads TGTGCCAGCAGTGAAGCCCACACGATAGTGCTCTATGGCTACACCTTC. It specifies CASSEAHTIVLYGYTF.

This clonotype was observed once. This chain connects TRBV7-2 to TRBJ2-1, with 9 bases identical to TRBD2. Germline loops: CDR1 SGHTA, CDR2 FQGNSA. The CDR3 has 15 residues. The V gene end was trimmed by 4 bases and the J gene end by 6 bases; junction bases not matched to a gene: 7. This chain's CDR3 is CASSCLSGSLNEQFF. CDR3 nucleotides: TGTGCCAGCAGCTGCCTTAGCGGGAGCCTCAATGAGCAGTTCTTC. Drawing the rest from reference TRBV7-2 and TRBJ2-1, the complete variable domain is GAGVSQSPSNKVTEKGKDVELRCDPISGHTALYWYRQSLGQGLEFLIYFQGNSAPDKSGLPSDRFSAERTGGSVSTLTIQRTQQEDSAVYLCASSCLSGSLNEQFFGPGTRLTVL.

In this sample, this clonotype turned up a few times. A read error is possible here, since a much larger clone lies one base away. The conserved closing phenylalanine or tryptophan is absent in this CDR3, likely reflecting a read error. The DNA is omitted, as the CDR3 cannot be located on it reliably, and the CDR3 follows TCRdb's listing. The rearrangement uses TRBV7-8 and TRBJ2-2. The CDR3 is 12 amino acids long, termini counted. Germline CDR1 and CDR2: SGHVS and FQNEAQ. CDR3 sequence reads: CASSLPTGELFS.

This clonotype showed up just a few times. The V gene is TRBV7-9, the J gene TRBJ1-1, with D perhaps matching TRBD1 (5 bases). V lost 5 bases and J lost 3, with 19 bases in between. The germline gives CDR1 SEHNR, CDR2 FQNEAQ (reference sequence). The CDR3 extends over 16 amino acids. The CDR3 loop reads CASSITAQGRDTEAFF. DNA for the CDR3: TGTGCCAGCAGCATAACCGCCCAGGGTCGAGACACTGAAGCTTTCTTT.

In its sample, this clonotype is medium-sized. This chain uses TRBV7-2 with TRBJ2-1; D possibly matches TRBD1 or TRBD2 (5 bases each). Germline V CDR1 and CDR2: SGHTA, FQGNSA. This CDR3 spans 16 amino acids. Trimming left V 4 bases short and J 1 base short, with 14 bases between. CDR3 bases: TGTGCCAGCAGCTCGTCCGGGACGGCATCCTACAATGAGCAGTTCTTC. It translates to CASSSSGTASYNEQFF.

This clonotype has a count of ten or more. V gene TRBV3-1 combines with J gene TRBJ1-2; D is unresolved. The CDR3 is 12 residues long. The germline CDR1 and CDR2 sequences are LGHDT and YNNKEL (reference sequence). The V end was cut by 1 base, the J end by 6 bases, with 6 bases between. The CDR3 sequence is CASSQGPNGYTF. DNA for the CDR3: TGTGCCAGCAGCCAAGGTCCGAATGGCTACACCTTC.

This clonotype was counted a few times. The rearrangement joins TRBV2 to TRBJ2-5, with TRBD2 identical over 7 bases. This CDR3 has 13 amino acids. Germline loops: CDR1 SNHLY, CDR2 FYNNEI. V shed 3 bases, J shed 4 bases, and the junction held 2 bases outside the gene matches. CDR3 coding DNA: TGTGCCAGCAGTGACACGGGAGGAGAGACCCAGTACTTC. Translation gives CASSDTGGETQYF.

This clonotype was found many times. The chain combines TRBV19 with TRBJ1-4, with a possible D match to TRBD1 (6 bases). The V gene's germline CDR1 is LNHDA and CDR2 SQIVND (reference sequence). This CDR3 contains 17 residues. Trimming shortened V by 5 bases and J by 0 bases, and 16 bases separated the two germline ends. DNA of the CDR3: TGTGCCAGTAGTTCGGACAGAGGAGATGCAACTAATGAAAAACTGTTTTTT. Amino acid sequence: CASSSDRGDATNEKLFF.

This clonotype was picked up a small number of times. A much bigger clone sits one base away, suggesting this may be a read error. This chain links TRBV29-1 with TRBJ1-2; D is unclear. CDR3 length: 9 residues. The germline CDR1 and CDR2 sequences are SQVTM and ANQGSEA. CDR3 region: CSFDYSYTF. In nucleotides, the CDR3 is TGCAGCTTCGACTATAGCTACACCTTC. The variable domain in full, with the rest retrieved from reference TRBV29-1 and TRBJ1-2, is SAVISQKPSRDICQRGTSLTIQCQVDSQVTMMFWYRQQPGQSLTLIATANQGSEATYESGFVIDKFPISRPNLTFSTLTVSNMSPEDSSIYLCSFDYSYTFGSGTRLTVV.

As DNA, the CDR3 is TGTGCCAGCAGTTACGGGGACAGGGGTTACGAGCAGTACTTC. It is translated as CASSYGDRGYEQYF. V and J are TRBV6-5 and TRBJ2-7; 10 bases are a match to TRBD1. Germline CDR1 is MNHEY and CDR2 is SVGAGI. V gave up 2 bases and J gave up 4 bases; unmatched junction bases: 2. The length of the CDR3 is 14 residues.

This clonotype was recorded a few times. This rearrangement joins TRBV7-8 to TRBJ2-3, with 7 nucleotides matching TRBD2. Germline V lookup: CDR1 SGHVS, CDR2 FQNEAQ. The CDR3 has 15 amino acids. After removal of 1 base from V and 8 bases from J, the junction contained 9 bases not matched to a gene. CDR3 sequence: CASSLGVGGGGTQYF. In nucleotides, the CDR3 is TGTGCCAGCAGCTTAGGCGTGGGGGGGGGGGGTACGCAGTATTTT. Full variable domain (missing parts from reference TRBV7-8 and TRBJ2-3): GAGVSQSPRYKVAKRGQDVALRCDPISGHVSLFWYQQALGQGPEFLTYFQNEAQLDKSGLPSDRFFAERPEGSVSTLKIQRTQQEDSAVYLCASSLGVGGGGTQYFGPGTRLTVL.

The J gene is TRBJ1-2, the V gene TRBV9, with 7 positions matching TRBD1. This CDR3 spans 15 amino acids. V lost 2 bases to trimming and J lost 1 base; unmatched junction nucleotides: 5. The germline CDR1 and CDR2 sequences are SGDLS and YYNGEE. CDR3 in amino acids: CASSVGQDFNYGYTF. DNA for the CDR3: TGTGCCAGCAGCGTTGGACAGGACTTTAACTATGGCTACACCTTC.

In its sample, this clonotype was seen a few times. This rearrangement joins TRBV4-3 to TRBJ2-1; 11 nucleotides align to TRBD2. V shed 4 bases and J 4 bases; nucleotides not matched to a gene: 6. Germline CDR1 is LGHNA and CDR2 is YSLEER. The CDR3 is 16 residues long. CDR3 residues: CASSPCGTSGYNEQFF. Here the CDR3 DNA reads TGCGCCAGCAGCCCCTGCGGGACTAGCGGTTACAATGAGCAGTTCTTC.

For this clonotype: A much larger clone lies one base from this, so it may be a read error. In nucleotides, the CDR3 is TGCAGTGCCTCGCAGAGGCAGCGTGAGGCCCAGTACTTC. Protein: CSASQRQREAQYF. The chain joins TRBV20-1 to TRBJ2-5; D ambiguous. The V and J ends lost 6 bases and 9 bases respectively, with 20 bases between them. The CDR3 contains 13 residues. Germline CDR1 and CDR2: DFQATT and SNEGSKA (reference sequence).

To note about this clonotype: One junction end disagrees with the germline gene, perhaps due to a read error. V gene TRBV19 combines with J gene TRBJ2-5; 9 bases match TRBD2. The CDR3 spans 15 residues. Germline CDR1 is LNHDA and CDR2 is SQIVND (reference sequence). The CDR3 spells CAGSLAGLARETQYF. The CDR3 DNA follows: TGTGCCGGTAGTTTAGCGGGACTAGCTAGGGAGACCCAGTACTTC. The variable domain in full, with the rest retrieved from reference TRBV19 and TRBJ2-5, is DGGITQSPKYLFRKEGQNVTLSCEQNLNHDAMYWYRQDPGQGLRLIYYSQIVNDFQKGDIAEGYSVSREKKESFPLTVTSAQKNPTAFYLCAGSLAGLARETQYFGPGTRLLVL.

This clonotype was detected a few times. CDR3 sequence (DNA): TGTGCCAGCAGCCCGGGACTAGCGGGGGAGGGAGAGACCCAGTACTTC. This gives the protein CASSPGLAGEGETQYF. This sequence joins TRBV7-9 and TRBJ2-5; the match to TRBD2 covers 14 bases. Germline loops: CDR1 SEHNR, CDR2 FQNEAQ (reference sequence). The length of the CDR3 is 16 residues. V lost 5 bases and J lost 4; bases outside the gene matches: 6.

This clonotype was observed many times. V and J are TRBV7-8 and TRBJ2-5; D is perhaps TRBD2 (6 bases). V shed 5 bases and J shed 7 bases, with 11 bases lying between them. The V gene's germline CDR1 is SGHVS and CDR2 FQNEAQ. CDR3 size: 12 residues. The CDR3 is CASSLSGGTQYF. CDR3 in DNA: TGTGCCAGCAGCCTATCCGGGGGGACCCAGTACTTC.

The V gene is TRBV29-1, the J gene TRBJ1-5, with 9 bases identical to TRBD1. Trimming took 8 bases from V and 9 from J; bases not matched to a gene: 14. Germline V lookup: CDR1 SQVTM, CDR2 ANQGSEA. This CDR3 is built from 14 residues. CDR3 region: CSSTGTGLIRPQHF. In DNA form, the CDR3 reads TGCAGCTCCACCGGGACAGGGCTTATTAGGCCCCAGCATTTT.

For this clonotype: Since a much larger clone is just one base distant, this may be a read error. The CDR3 spells CASGPRAGANVLTF. CDR3 bases: TGTGCCAGCGGCCCCCGAGCTGGGGCCAACGTCCTGACTTTC. This chain uses TRBV7-2 with TRBJ2-6; D ambiguous. Trimming left V 8 bases short and J 2 bases short, with 10 bases between. The CDR3 spans 14 residues. Germline V CDR1 and CDR2: SGHTA, FQGNSA.

The J gene is TRBJ2-7, the V gene TRBV19, with D uncertain. This CDR3 has 11 amino acids. CDR1 and CDR2 (germline): LNHDA, SQIVND (reference sequence). Trimming shortened V by 10 bases and J by 2 bases, and 9 bases separated the two germline ends. CDR3 residues: CATTLPYEQYF. The CDR3 bases are TGTGCCACTACACTCCCCTACGAGCAGTACTTC.

This chain links TRBV7-9 with TRBJ2-5, with TRBD2 matching 8 bases. Per germline, CDR1 SEHNR and CDR2 FQNEAQ (reference sequence). The CDR3 is 14 residues long. V was clipped by 7 bases and J by 3 bases; unmatched bases: 7. CDR3 DNA sequence: TGTGCCAGCACCCCGGGAGGGGGTGAAGAGACCCAGTACTTC. Translation: CASTPGGGEETQYF.

The chain has TRBV6-2 or TRBV6-3 and TRBJ2-4, with D tentatively TRBD1 (6 bases). Germline loops: CDR1 MNHEY, CDR2 SVGEGT. The CDR3 is 10 residues long. The ends were cut back, 7 bases at V and 9 bases at J, with 7 bases in the middle. The CDR3 DNA sequence: TGTGCCAGCAAGGGGGTCATTCAGTACTTC. It codes for CASKGVIQYF.

The chain employs TRBV30 and TRBJ2-5, with D possibly called TRBD1 or TRBD2 (5 bases each). The V gene's germline CDR1 is GTSNPN and CDR2 SVGIG (reference sequence). The CDR3 has 15 amino acids. V was trimmed by 2 bases and J by 5 bases, leaving 18 bases between them. CDR3 coding DNA: TGTGCCTGGAGTACCGGAGACAGCACGGGGGAGACCCAGTACTTC. Protein: CAWSTGDSTGETQYF.

This clonotype was detected ten times or more. This sequence joins TRBV6-2 or TRBV6-3 and TRBJ2-7; 9 bases match TRBD2. The CDR3 has 15 amino acids. Germline V gene sequence: CDR1 MNHEY, CDR2 SVGEGT. Trimming removed 7 bases from V and 2 bases from J; junction bases left unmatched: 9. CDR3 nucleotide sequence: TGTGCCAGCAAAGTACTAGCGGGTGGGCCCTACGAGCAGTACTTC. Translated: CASKVLAGGPYEQYF.